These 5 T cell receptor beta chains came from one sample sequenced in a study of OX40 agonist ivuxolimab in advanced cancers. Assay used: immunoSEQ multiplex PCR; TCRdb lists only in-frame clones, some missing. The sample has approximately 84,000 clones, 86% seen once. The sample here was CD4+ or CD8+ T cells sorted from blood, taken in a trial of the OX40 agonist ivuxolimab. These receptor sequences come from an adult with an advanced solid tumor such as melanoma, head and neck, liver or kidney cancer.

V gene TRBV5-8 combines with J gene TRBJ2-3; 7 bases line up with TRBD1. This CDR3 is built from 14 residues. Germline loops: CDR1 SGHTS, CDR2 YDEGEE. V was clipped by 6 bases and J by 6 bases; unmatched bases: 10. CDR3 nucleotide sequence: TGTGCCAGCATAAAACAGGGGATTTGGGATACGCAGTATTTT. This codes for CASIKQGIWDTQYF.

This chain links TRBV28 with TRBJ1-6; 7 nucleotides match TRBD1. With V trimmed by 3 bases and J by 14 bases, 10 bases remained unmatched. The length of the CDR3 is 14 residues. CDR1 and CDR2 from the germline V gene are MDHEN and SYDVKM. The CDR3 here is CASSFPQGGTALHF. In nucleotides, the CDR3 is TGTGCCAGCAGTTTCCCCCAGGGAGGGACAGCCCTCCACTTT.

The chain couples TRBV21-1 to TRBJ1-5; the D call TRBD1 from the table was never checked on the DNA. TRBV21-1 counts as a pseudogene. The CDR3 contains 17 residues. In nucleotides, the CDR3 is TGTGCCAGCAGCAAAGAGGGAATGACAGGGCCAGGTCAGCCCCAGCATTTT. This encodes CASSKEGMTGPGQPQHF.

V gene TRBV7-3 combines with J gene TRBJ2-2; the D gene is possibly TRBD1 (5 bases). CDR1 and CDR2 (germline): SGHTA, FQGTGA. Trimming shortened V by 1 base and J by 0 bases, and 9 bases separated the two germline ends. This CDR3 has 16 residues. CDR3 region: CASSLRGRANTGELFF. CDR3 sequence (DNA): TGTGCCAGCAGCTTAAGGGGCCGTGCGAACACCGGGGAGCTGTTTTTT.

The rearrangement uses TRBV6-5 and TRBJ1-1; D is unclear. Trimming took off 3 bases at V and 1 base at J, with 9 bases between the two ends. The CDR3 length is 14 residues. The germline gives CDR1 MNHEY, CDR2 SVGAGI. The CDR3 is CASSYGSSNTEAFF. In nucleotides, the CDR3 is TGTGCCAGCAGTTATGGCTCCTCGAACACTGAAGCTTTCTTT.